Listed below are T cell receptor beta chains from one sample, sequenced in a study of blood T cell repertoires in COVID-19. Sequencing used immunoSEQ multiplex PCR; TCRdb keeps in-frame clones, though not all of them. Of 200,000 to 300,000 clones detected, roughly 76% appear once; the ten largest clones hold around 7.2%. The source material was peripheral blood. The receptors here all came from a woman of 80 years or more with COVID-19, enrolled during active disease. The CDR3 runs from the conserved cysteine through the conserved F or W. Each record gives: V gene, clone size, J gene, D gene, CDR3 protein, CDR3 DNA. The D gene is left open where the match is weak. Size values are once, few and many counts, or a class for expanded clones, and some rows have none.

TRBV7-9,.,TRBJ1-1,TRBD1,CASSLGQGKAFF,TGTGCCAGCAGCCTGGGACAGGGAAAAGCTTTCTTT
TRBV14,.,TRBJ2-7,.,CASSQGGLSSQYF,TGTGCCAGCAGCCAAGGCGGACTAAGTTCGCAGTACTTC
TRBV4-2,few,TRBJ2-7,.,CASSLGLTYEQYF,TGTGCCAGCAGCCTCGGACTCACCTACGAGCAGTACTTC
TRBV5-8,.,TRBJ2-7,.,CASSFHRDWRVEQYF,TGTGCCAGCAGCTTCCACCGGGACTGGCGGGTTGAGCAGTACTTC
TRBV13,.,TRBJ2-3,.,CASSFKIAASSPDTQYF,TGTGCCAGCAGCTTTAAGATTGCGGCTTCTAGCCCAGATACGCAGTATTTT
TRBV2,.,TRBJ1-1,.,CASSELGNTEAFF,TGTGCCAGCAGTGAACTCGGGAACACTGAAGCTTTCTTT
TRBV7-8,.,TRBJ1-6,.,CASSLNNSPLHF,TGTGCCAGCAGCCTCAATAATTCACCCCTCCACTTT
TRBV29-1,.,TRBJ2-5,.,CSVSRGIETQYF,TGCAGCGTCTCCCGGGGGATAGAGACCCAGTACTTC
TRBV18,.,TRBJ2-1,TRBD2,CASSPPRTSGDNEQFF,TGTGCCAGCTCACCACCTAGGACTAGCGGAGACAATGAGCAGTTCTTC
TRBV5-1,few,TRBJ2-7,.,CASSPNPAESYEQYF,TGCGCCAGCAGCCCGAACCCAGCGGAGTCCTACGAGCAGTACTTC
TRBV5-1,.,TRBJ2-7,TRBD2,CARSLAGGGAGEQYF,TGCGCCCGCAGCTTGGCGGGCGGGGGGGCCGGCGAGCAGTACTTC
TRBV6-5,.,TRBJ2-7,.,CASSRPPANEQYF,TGTGCCAGCAGCCGTCCCCCCGCTAACGAGCAGTACTTC
TRBV30,.,TRBJ2-6,.,CAWSTSGSPRSGANVLTF,TGTGCCTGGAGTACATCGGGAAGCCCTAGGTCTGGGGCCAACGTCCTGACTTTC
TRBV6-2/TRBV6-3,.,TRBJ1-5,.,CASSYSSYQPQHF,TGTGCCAGCAGTTACTCGAGTTATCAGCCCCAGCATTTT
TRBV28,few,TRBJ2-1,TRBD2,CASLTSGRRDEQFF,TGTGCCAGCCTGACTAGCGGGAGACGTGATGAGCAGTTCTTC
TRBV11-3,.,TRBJ2-2,TRBD1,CASSVGQGGTGELFF,TGTGCCAGCAGCGTGGGACAGGGTGGCACCGGGGAGCTGTTTTTT
TRBV24-1,.,TRBJ2-3,TRBD1,CATNQGGTDTQYF,TGTGCCACCAACCAGGGGGGCACAGATACGCAGTATTTT
TRBV5-6,once,TRBJ1-2,.,CASSLRSAPTYGYTF,TGTGCCAGCAGCTTGAGGTCAGCGCCTACCTATGGCTACACCTTC
TRBV9,.,TRBJ2-1,TRBD1,CASSVAERMGQGGNEQFF,TGTGCCAGCAGCGTAGCTGAAAGGATGGGACAGGGTGGAAATGAGCAGTTCTTC
TRBV7-2,.,TRBJ2-7,.,CASRRFLDSYEQYF,TGTGCCAGCCGACGCTTCCTGGACAGCTACGAGCAGTACTTC
TRBV9,.,TRBJ1-6,.,CASSAAGTGGGGYNSPLHF,TGTGCCAGCAGCGCAGCCGGCACCGGGGGTGGGGGATATAATTCACCCCTCCACTTT
TRBV18,.,TRBJ2-2,.,CASSLFSSANTGELFF,TGTGCCAGCTCGCTATTTAGCAGCGCGAACACCGGGGAGCTGTTTTTT